This TCR beta chain was captured in a study of blood T cell repertoires in COVID-19. V lost 2 bases and J lost 2; bases outside the gene matches: 5. The CDR3 is 14 amino acids. Per germline, CDR1 GTSNPN and CDR2 SVGIG (reference sequence). Libraries were prepared by immunoSEQ multiplex PCR; TCRdb keeps only in-frame clonotypes and omits some of them. The repertoire includes some 300,000 clones, about 91% of them detected once, and about 9.5% sits in the top ten. This clonotype was sampled from a woman aged 40 to 55 who had recovered from COVID-19. The sample consisted of PBMCs or T cells enriched from blood (not recorded which). V and J are TRBV30 and TRBJ2-7; TRBD2 matches at 8 bases. CDR3 nucleotide sequence: TGTGCCTGGAGTACTAGCGGAGGCACCTACGAGCAGTACTTC. As protein: CAWSTSGGTYEQYF. Complete variable domain (other parts from reference TRBV30 and TRBJ2-7): SQTIHQWPATLVQPVGSPLSLECTVEGTSNPNLYWYRQAAGRGLQLLFYSVGIGQISSEVPQNLSASRPQDRQFILSSKKLLLSDSGFYLCAWSTSGGTYEQYFGPGTRLTVT.